The 3 T cell receptor beta chains reported below all come from one sample, sequenced in a study of T cells expressing NK-cell markers. TCRdb reprocessed the 5' RACE reads; each CDR3 protein has one entry and no DNA is given. Its table lists about half a million distinct CDR3 sequences. The sample taken for sequencing was blood T cells: a sorted CD56 or NKG2C T cell subset, CD4+ or CD8+ T cells, or bulk PBMC T cells (not recorded which). The receptor set was obtained from a woman in her 50s in good health.

V gene TRBV7-8 combines with J gene TRBJ2-1; TCRdb proposes TRBD1, but this gene call is untestable without DNA. This CDR3 comprises 15 residues. Germline loops: CDR1 SGHVS, CDR2 FQNEAQ. The CDR3 region is CASSEQVSSYNEQFF.

This chain joins TRBV3-1 and TRBJ2-1; as DNA is missing, the TRBD2 call by TCRdb cannot be tested. The CDR3 is 13 amino acids. Germline CDR1 LGHDT, CDR2 YNNKEL (reference sequence). CDR3 region: CASSLLRTNEQFF.

The chain is built from TRBV6-2 or TRBV6-3 and TRBJ1-5; TCRdb reports TRBD1, a call that lacks DNA to check it against. The CDR3 is 14 residues long. CDR1 and CDR2 from the germline V gene are MNHEY and SVGEGT. CDR3 sequence reads: CASSYPSGSQPQHF.